This is a list of T cell receptor beta chains from one sample in a study of T cells in Graves' hyperthyroidism and ophthalmopathy. TCRdb processed the multiplex PCR reads anew with MiXCR; each CDR3 protein has one entry. This sample carries 250,000 to 350,000 distinct CDR3 sequences, 16% of them seen once, and the ten largest clones take approximately 33%. The sample consisted of blood. The receptors were sampled from a man younger than 40 with Graves' hyperthyroidism. CDR3s include the opening cysteine and the closing phenylalanine or tryptophan. The order of the fields is CDR3 DNA, CDR3 protein, D gene, clone size, J gene, V gene. The D gene is left open where the match is weak. Size is omitted from some rows. Given values are once, few, many or a class for expanded clones.

DNA: TGTGCCACCAGAGGGGGTTCGCACCATGACGGCCGTTCCCAAGAGACCCAGTACTTC
CDR3: CATRGGSHHDGRSQETQYF
D: NA
size: many
J: TRBJ2-5
V: TRBV15

DNA: TGTGCCAGCAGGCCGGACTATGGGGCCCAAGAGACCCAGTACTTC
CDR3: CASRPDYGAQETQYF
D: NA
size: many
J: TRBJ2-5
V: TRBV3-1

DNA: TGCGCCAGCAGCCAAGATGAGGGGACAGGGTATGGCTACACCTTC
CDR3: CASSQDEGTGYGYTF
D: TRBD1
size: NA
J: TRBJ1-2
V: TRBV4-1

DNA: TGTGCCAGCAGCCTGACTCGAACTTACGAGCAGTACTTC
CDR3: CASSLTRTYEQYF
D: NA
size: many
J: TRBJ2-7
V: TRBV27

DNA: TGTGCCAGCATGTCCATCCCCTACAATGAGCAGTTCTTC
CDR3: CASMSIPYNEQFF
D: NA
size: many
J: TRBJ2-1
V: TRBV7-8

DNA: TGTGCCATCAGTGTACAGCGGGAGGGCAAGAGCGAGCAGTACTTC
CDR3: CAISVQREGKSEQYF
D: TRBD2
size: many
J: TRBJ2-7
V: TRBV10-3

DNA: TGTGCCAGCAGCTTCCCCGGTAGGGATACGCAGTATTTT
CDR3: CASSFPGRDTQYF
D: NA
size: many
J: TRBJ2-3
V: TRBV7-2

DNA: TGTGCCAGCAGCCCCCGGCCTGGGGATCAAGAGACCCAGTACTTC
CDR3: CASSPRPGDQETQYF
D: NA
size: many
J: TRBJ2-5
V: TRBV3-1

DNA: TGTGCCAGCAGGACAATGAACACTGAAGCTTTCTTT
CDR3: CASRTMNTEAFF
D: NA
size: NA
J: TRBJ1-1
V: TRBV19

DNA: TGTGCCAGCAGCTTAGGATCGGGACTAGCGGGAGTCACAGATACGCAGTATTTT
CDR3: CASSLGSGLAGVTDTQYF
D: TRBD2
size: many
J: TRBJ2-3
V: TRBV7-6

DNA: TGTGCCAGCAGCTTGAGGGAGACCTACAATGAGCAGTTCTTC
CDR3: CASSLRETYNEQFF
D: NA
size: many
J: TRBJ2-1
V: TRBV5-8

DNA: TGTGCCAGCAGTTTAGGGAGGGAGTCCGGCTACGAGCAGTACTTC
CDR3: CASSLGRESGYEQYF
D: TRBD2
size: many
J: TRBJ2-7
V: TRBV28

DNA: TGTGCCAGCTCTCCCGGGAGGGCCGACGGGGAGCTGTTTTTT
CDR3: CASSPGRADGELFF
D: TRBD2
size: NA
J: TRBJ2-2
V: TRBV2

DNA: TGCGCCAGCAGCCATACTAGCAATGAGCAGTTCTTC
CDR3: CASSHTSNEQFF
D: NA
size: few
J: TRBJ2-1
V: TRBV4-1

DNA: TGTGCCAGCAGCGACGGACAGCCCTACGAGCAGTACTTC
CDR3: CASSDGQPYEQYF
D: NA
size: many
J: TRBJ2-7
V: TRBV11-1

DNA: TGTGCCAGCAGTCCGACATCGAAACCACCGCCTACGCAGTATTTT
CDR3: CASSPTSKPPPTQYF
D: NA
size: many
J: TRBJ2-3
V: TRBV27

DNA: TGTGCCAGCCCCGGGCCAACTGGGAATGAGCAGTTCTTC
CDR3: CASPGPTGNEQFF
D: NA
size: many
J: TRBJ2-1
V: TRBV12-3/TRBV12-4

DNA: TGCGCCAGCAGCTTGGCGGATCCGTTCCTCACAGATACGCAGTATTTT
CDR3: CASSLADPFLTDTQYF
D: NA
size: many
J: TRBJ2-3
V: TRBV5-1

DNA: TGTGCCAGCAGTCCTACTAGCGGGAGGGTCGCAGATACGCAGTATTTT
CDR3: CASSPTSGRVADTQYF
D: TRBD2
size: many
J: TRBJ2-3
V: TRBV28

DNA: TGCAGCGTTGAACTAGCGGGAGGTGGGTTCTTC
CDR3: CSVELAGGGFF
D: TRBD2
size: NA
J: TRBJ2-1
V: TRBV29-1

DNA: TGTGCCACCAGGGACATCGACAGCGGAACTAGCCCAATTCTAGCCAAAAACATTCAGTACTTC
CDR3: CATRDIDSGTSPILAKNIQYF
D: NA
size: NA
J: TRBJ2-4
V: TRBV24-1

DNA: TGTGCCAGCAGCTTTGTTAGCGGGTACGAGCAGTACTTC
CDR3: CASSFVSGYEQYF
D: TRBD2
size: NA
J: TRBJ2-7
V: TRBV7-9

DNA: TGTGCCAGTAGTATGATCCGCGGCATCACAGATACGCAGTATTTT
CDR3: CASSMIRGITDTQYF
D: NA
size: few
J: TRBJ2-3
V: TRBV19

DNA: TGTGCCAGCGGCGAGGCAGCAAGAAATGAAAAACTGTTTTTT
CDR3: CASGEAARNEKLFF
D: NA
size: many
J: TRBJ1-4
V: TRBV6-1

DNA: TGCAGTGCTCGTGACAGGGCGGGAGTAGCAGATACGCAGTATTTT
CDR3: CSARDRAGVADTQYF
D: NA
size: many
J: TRBJ2-3
V: TRBV20-1

DNA: TGTGCCAGCAGTTATAATCACAATCAGCCCCAGCATTTT
CDR3: CASSYNHNQPQHF
D: NA
size: many
J: TRBJ1-5
V: TRBV6-1

DNA: TGTGCCAGCAGCTGGAGCGGGAGGAAGGAAGATACGCAGTATTTT
CDR3: CASSWSGRKEDTQYF
D: TRBD2
size: many
J: TRBJ2-3
V: TRBV11-1

DNA: TGTGCCAGCAGTGAAGGGCAGTCTCAGGTGGATACGCAGTATTTT
CDR3: CASSEGQSQVDTQYF
D: NA
size: many
J: TRBJ2-3
V: TRBV6-1

DNA: TGTGCCAGCAGCTTAGGACCGATACAAGGGACTGAAGCTTTCTTT
CDR3: CASSLGPIQGTEAFF
D: NA
size: many
J: TRBJ1-1
V: TRBV7-2

DNA: TGTGCCAGCAGGACCGTTACAGGGGGACTCTACAATGAGCAGTTCTTC
CDR3: CASRTVTGGLYNEQFF
D: TRBD1
size: many
J: TRBJ2-1
V: TRBV28

DNA: TGCGCCAGCAGCGGGGGGGGTACTAGTTCACCCCTCCACTTT
CDR3: CASSGGGTSSPLHF
D: NA
size: NA
J: TRBJ1-6
V: TRBV5-1

DNA: TGTGCCAGCAGTTTTTCGGACTTAAGTATAGGCTACACCTTC
CDR3: CASSFSDLSIGYTF
D: NA
size: NA
J: TRBJ1-2
V: TRBV28

DNA: TGTGCCAGCTGGGCAGGGTGGGGCTATAGCAATCAGCCCCAGCATTTT
CDR3: CASWAGWGYSNQPQHF
D: NA
size: NA
J: TRBJ1-5
V: TRBV6-1

DNA: TGTGCCTTCTGGCGGGAGGGCCTTTTTCCAGATACGCAGTATTTT
CDR3: CAFWREGLFPDTQYF
D: TRBD2
size: few
J: TRBJ2-3
V: TRBV24-1

DNA: TGTGCCAGCAGTCGCGCGACTAGCGGGAGTGGAGAGACCCAGTACTTC
CDR3: CASSRATSGSGETQYF
D: TRBD2
size: NA
J: TRBJ2-5
V: TRBV27

DNA: TGCAGCGTTTGGTCCGGGACAGGACCCTACGAGCAGTACTTC
CDR3: CSVWSGTGPYEQYF
D: TRBD1
size: many
J: TRBJ2-7
V: TRBV29-1

DNA: TGTGCCAGCAGCCAAGATCGGGGGACAGGGCGTACTAATGAAAAACTGTTTTTT
CDR3: CASSQDRGTGRTNEKLFF
D: TRBD1
size: many
J: TRBJ1-4
V: TRBV3-1

DNA: TGTGCCACCAGCCAACCTAACGGGGGGACACGCCCCACTGAAGCTTTCTTT
CDR3: CATSQPNGGTRPTEAFF
D: NA
size: many
J: TRBJ1-1
V: TRBV24-1